This TCR beta chain came from a study of blood T cell repertoires in COVID-19. The CDR3 is 14 residues long. V shed 3 bases and J shed 10 bases, with 19 bases lying between them. The germline CDR1 and CDR2 sequences are SGHRS and YFSETQ. Only in-frame clones appear in the TCRdb table, and some are missing; sequencing was by immunoSEQ multiplex PCR. The repertoire holds over 250,000 clones, with about 83% as singletons. This clonotype originated in a woman between 50 and 59 years old who had recovered from COVID-19. Material: peripheral blood. The rearrangement joins TRBV5-1 to TRBJ1-1; D perhaps matches TRBD1 (5 bases). The CDR3 sequence is CASSSLDRGRVAFF. Written as DNA, the CDR3 is TGCGCCAGCAGCTCCTTGGACCGGGGGAGGGTAGCTTTCTTT.